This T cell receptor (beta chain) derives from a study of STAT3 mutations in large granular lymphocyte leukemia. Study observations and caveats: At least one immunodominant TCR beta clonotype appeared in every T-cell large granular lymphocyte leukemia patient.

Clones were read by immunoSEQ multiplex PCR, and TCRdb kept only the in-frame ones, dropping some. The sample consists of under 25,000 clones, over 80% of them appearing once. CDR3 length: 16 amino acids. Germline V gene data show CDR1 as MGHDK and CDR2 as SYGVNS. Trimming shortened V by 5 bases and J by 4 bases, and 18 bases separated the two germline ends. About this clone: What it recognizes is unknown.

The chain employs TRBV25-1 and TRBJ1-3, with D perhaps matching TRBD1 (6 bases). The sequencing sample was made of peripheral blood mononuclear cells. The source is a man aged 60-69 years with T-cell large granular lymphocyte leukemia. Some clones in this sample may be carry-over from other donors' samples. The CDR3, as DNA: TGTGCCAGCAGTACATGGGGGGGGGCGAGAGGAAACACCATATATTTT. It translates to CASSTWGGARGNTIYF. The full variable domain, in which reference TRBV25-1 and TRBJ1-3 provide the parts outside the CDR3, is EADIYQTPRYLVIGTGKKITLECSQTMGHDKMYWYQQDPGMELHLIHYSYGVNSTEKGDLSSESTVSRIRTEHFPLTLESARPSHTSQYLCASSTWGGARGNTIYFGEGSWLTVV.